The 18 T cell receptor beta chains given below trace back to one sample, sequenced in a study of shared clonotypes between healthy human individuals. The protocol was immunoSEQ multiplex PCR, while the TCRdb copy is restricted to in-frame clones and leaves out a portion. Here the sample spans about 1.1 million clones, approximately 75% being singletons. The sequencing input was memory CD4+ T cells from PBMCs. Regarding subset: CD45RA-negative fraction. The source is a young man in good health. Some clones in this sample may be carry-over from other donors' samples.

The chain couples TRBV4-2 to TRBJ1-2, with 9 bases lining up with TRBD1. The CDR3 extends over 16 amino acids. Looked up from germline, CDR1 is LGHNA and CDR2 is YNFKEQ. With V trimmed by 0 bases and J by 8 bases, 10 bases remained unmatched. The CDR3 DNA reads as TGTGCCAGCAGCCAAGACTGGGGCGGGACAGGGTCCGGCTACACCTTC. It encodes CASSQDWGGTGSGYTF.

The chain uses TRBV14 and TRBJ2-3; no clear D. CDR1 is SGHDN and CDR2 is FVKESK in the germline V gene. V shed 0 bases and J shed 3 bases, with 10 bases lying between them. This CDR3 has 15 residues. The CDR3 loop is CASSQDAVTTDTQYF. CDR3 nucleotides: TGTGCCAGCAGCCAAGACGCAGTGACGACAGATACGCAGTATTTT.

The chain has TRBV6-5 and TRBJ2-1; TRBD2 matches at 7 bases. This CDR3 is built from 15 residues. From germline, CDR1 is MNHEY and CDR2 SVGAGI. Unmatched junction bases numbered 8, after V lost 5 bases and J lost 4 bases. DNA for the CDR3: TGTGCCAGCAGTAGTCTGGCGGGAGCGTACAATGAGCAGTTCTTC. This translates into CASSSLAGAYNEQFF.

This clone was picked up one time. This chain uses TRBV5-8 with TRBJ1-1; TRBD1 is a possible D gene (5 bases). This CDR3 comprises 14 residues. The germline V gene encodes CDR1 SGHTS and CDR2 YDEGEE. V lost 4 bases and J 3 bases, leaving 13 bases between the germline ends. This CDR3 is CASSQGDAYTEAFF. CDR3 DNA: TGTGCCAGCAGCCAAGGGGATGCGTACACTGAAGCTTTCTTT.

This clone was observed a few times. The chain joins TRBV6-5 to TRBJ1-4, with D possibly TRBD1 on 5 matching bases. The length of the CDR3 is 12 residues. Germline CDR1 MNHEY, CDR2 SVGAGI. Trimming shortened V by 4 bases and J by 8 bases, and 8 bases separated the two germline ends. The CDR3 coding sequence is TGTGCCAGCAGTTCCCGGGGGGAAAAACTGTTTTTT. Protein product: CASSSRGEKLFF.

The chain recombines TRBV15 with TRBJ2-4; 7 bases match TRBD2. Germline V gene data show CDR1 as LNHNV and CDR2 as YYDKDF (reference sequence). V shed 1 base, J shed 9 bases, and the junction held 9 bases outside the gene matches. The CDR3 has 15 residues. CDR3 coding DNA: TGTGCCACCAGCAGAGCCTGGGGGGGGGAAGGCATTCAGTACTTC. Amino acid sequence: CATSRAWGGEGIQYF.

The chain couples TRBV27 to TRBJ1-1; 9 positions match TRBD1. The CDR3 has 15 amino acids. Looked up from germline, CDR1 is MNHEY and CDR2 is SMNVEV (reference sequence). J was trimmed by 5 bases and V by 5 bases; bases with no gene match: 9. Here the CDR3 DNA reads TGTGCCAGCAGTGGCCGGGACAGGGTTATGACTGAAGCTTTCTTT. Residues: CASSGRDRVMTEAFF.

The chain is built from TRBV7-9 and TRBJ2-4; no definite D call. CDR1 SEHNR and CDR2 FQNEAQ come from the germline V gene (reference sequence). CDR3 length equals 12 residues. V lost 6 bases and J lost 8, with 11 bases in between. CDR3 bases: TGTGCCAGCAGGCTGGGCTGGGACATTCAGTACTTC. Its protein product is CASRLGWDIQYF. Full variable domain (rest looked up from reference TRBV7-9 and TRBJ2-4): DTGVSQNPRHKITKRGQNVTFRCDPISEHNRLYWYRQTLGQGPEFLTYFQNEAQLEKSRLLSDRFSAERPKGSFSTLEIQRTEQGDSAMYLCASRLGWDIQYFGAGTRLSVL.

The rearrangement uses TRBV11-2 and TRBJ2-3; 8 positions match TRBD2. CDR1 is SGHAT and CDR2 is FQNNGV in the germline V gene. The CDR3 contains 15 residues. V was clipped by 3 bases and J by 1 base; unmatched bases: 3. CDR3 sequence (DNA): TGTGCCAGCAGCTTTTCACTAGCGGGCACAGATACGCAGTATTTT. The encoded protein is CASSFSLAGTDTQYF.

The chain links TRBV25-1 to TRBJ2-3; 9 bases are a match to TRBD1. The V and J ends lost 6 bases and 0 bases, in that order; junction bases with no gene match: 1. The CDR3 runs to 14 residues. The germline V gene encodes CDR1 MGHDK and CDR2 SYGVNS. The CDR3 DNA reads TGTGCCAGCAGCGGACAGGGGAGCACAGATACGCAGTATTTT. Amino acid sequence: CASSGQGSTDTQYF.

This clone has at least ten counts. The chain has TRBV5-1 and TRBJ2-5; 9 bases are a match to TRBD1. The J segment lost 5 bases and the V segment lost 3 bases, leaving 8 bases of the junction unmatched. The CDR3 is 15 amino acids. Germline lookup yields CDR1 SGHRS and CDR2 YFSETQ. In DNA, the CDR3 is TGCGCCAGCAGCTCCCGGGACAGGGTAATGGAGACCCAGTACTTC. It is translated as CASSSRDRVMETQYF.

The chain carries TRBV6-6 and TRBJ1-3; no reliable D call. V lost 7 bases, J lost 0 bases, and 10 bases lay in between. Germline V gives CDR1 MNHNY, CDR2 SVGAGI (reference sequence). This CDR3 has 14 amino acids. The DNA for the CDR3 is TGTGCCAGCACCCTATGGACCTCTGGAAACACCATATATTTT. Amino acid sequence: CASTLWTSGNTIYF.

The genes are TRBV5-1 and TRBJ1-1, with TRBD1 as a possible D gene (5 bases). CDR3 length: 13 amino acids. Between the trimmed V and J ends, which lost 5 bases and 1 base, there was a span of 9 bases. CDR1 SGHRS and CDR2 YFSETQ come from the germline V gene. CDR3 in amino acids: CASRRGWNTEAFF. The CDR3 region has the DNA TGCGCCAGCAGGCGGGGGTGGAACACTGAAGCTTTCTTT. The whole variable domain, filled in from reference TRBV5-1 and TRBJ1-1, reads KAGVTQTPRYLIKTRGQQVTLSCSPISGHRSVSWYQQTPGQGLQFLFEYFSETQRNKGNFPGRFSGRQFSNSRSEMNVSTLELGDSALYLCASRRGWNTEAFFGQGTRLTVV.

Details on this clone: Additional DNA sequences in this sample encode the identical CDR3. V gene TRBV28 combines with J gene TRBJ1-2; TRBD1 might be the D (5 bases). The V end was cut by 5 bases, the J end by 0 bases, with 7 bases between. This CDR3 region has 13 residues. Germline values: CDR1 MDHEN, CDR2 SYDVKM. The CDR3 bases are TGTGCCAGCAGTCCGACAGCTAACTATGGCTACACCTTC. Translation gives CASSPTANYGYTF.

DNA of the CDR3: TGTGCCAGCAGCTTCCGCAGGGATAATACAGATACGCAGTATTTT. It specifies CASSFRRDNTDTQYF. V usage is TRBV7-2 and J usage is TRBJ2-3; tentative D call: TRBD1 (5 bases). This CDR3 spans 15 amino acids. Trimming took off 3 bases at V and 3 bases at J, with 13 bases between the two ends. Germline CDR1 is SGHTA and CDR2 is FQGNSA.

The chain couples TRBV7-3 to TRBJ2-7; no firm D call. Trimming took off 4 bases at V and 6 bases at J, with 19 bases between the two ends. Germline V gene data show CDR1 as SGHTA and CDR2 as FQGTGA. The CDR3 extends over 15 amino acids. The CDR3 reads CASSSAAGSASEQYF. CDR3 nucleotides: TGTGCCAGCAGCTCCGCTGCAGGCAGCGCGTCCGAGCAGTACTTC.

Regarding this clone: A far larger clone is just one base off, so this is likely a read error. V gene TRBV6-5 combines with J gene TRBJ2-7, with D perhaps matching TRBD2 (6 bases). The V and J ends lost 4 bases and 12 bases respectively, with 28 bases between them. Germline V gene sequence: CDR1 MNHEY, CDR2 SVGAGI. The CDR3 runs to 16 residues. In DNA form, the CDR3 reads TGTGCCAGCAGTTCGAACCCCGGACTATCATTGAACTTGAGGTACTTC. Translated: CASSSNPGLSLNLRYF.

For this clone: Germline and junction disagree at one end, which may indicate a read error. The V call is TRBV4-2, the J call TRBJ2-1; D gene unclear. CDR3 size: 14 residues. Germline loops: CDR1 LGHNA, CDR2 YNFKEQ. CDR3 in amino acids: CASGQDRLSNEQFF. CDR3 coding DNA: TGTGCCAGCGGCCAAGATCGGCTGTCAAATGAGCAGTTCTTC.